This T cell receptor beta chain was sequenced during a study of T cell repertoires in cytomegalovirus infection. One entry per CDR3 protein results from TCRdb running MiXCR on the reads. The sample lists some 150,000 distinct CDR3 sequences, 20% to 30% occurring once. The ends lost 4 bases at V and 2 bases at J; junction bases unmatched: 6. Germline lookup yields CDR1 SGHRS and CDR2 YFSETQ. The CDR3 is made up of 16 amino acids. Sequencing was performed on PBMCs. The chain recombines TRBV5-1 with TRBJ2-3, with 11 bases that match TRBD2. The clonotype originates from a human donor in good health (CMV status not recorded). Some clones in this sample may be carry-over from other donors' samples. CDR3 coding DNA: TGCGCCAGCAGCGTAACTAGCGGGGGATTCACAGATACGCAGTATTTT. Its translation is CASSVTSGGFTDTQYF.